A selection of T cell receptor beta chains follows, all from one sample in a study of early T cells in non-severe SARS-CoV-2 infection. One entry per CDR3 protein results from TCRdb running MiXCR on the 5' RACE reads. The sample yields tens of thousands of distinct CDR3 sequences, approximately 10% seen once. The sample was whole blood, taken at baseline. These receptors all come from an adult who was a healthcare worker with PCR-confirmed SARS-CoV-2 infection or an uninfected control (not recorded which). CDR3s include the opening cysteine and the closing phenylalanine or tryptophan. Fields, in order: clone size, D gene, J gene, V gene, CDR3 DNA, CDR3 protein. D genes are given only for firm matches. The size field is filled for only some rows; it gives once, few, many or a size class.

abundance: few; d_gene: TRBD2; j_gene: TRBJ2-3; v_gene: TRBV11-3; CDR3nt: TGTGCCAGCAGCTCGAGCGGGAGGACTACAGATACGCAGTATTTT; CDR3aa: CASSSSGRTTDTQYF
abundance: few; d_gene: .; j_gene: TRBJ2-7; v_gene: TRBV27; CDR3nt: TGTGCCAGCAGTTTCGCGGGACAGAGTTTCTACGAGCAGTACTTC; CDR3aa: CASSFAGQSFYEQYF
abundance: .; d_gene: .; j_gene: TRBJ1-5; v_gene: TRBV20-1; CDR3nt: TGCAGTGCTAGAGGCGCAGGCTCTTCGCCCCAGCATTTT; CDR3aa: CSARGAGSSPQHF
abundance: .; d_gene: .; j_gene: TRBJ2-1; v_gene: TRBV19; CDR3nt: TGTGCCAGTAGTTCCCCAGGGTCTGAGCAGTTCTTC; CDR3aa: CASSSPGSEQFF
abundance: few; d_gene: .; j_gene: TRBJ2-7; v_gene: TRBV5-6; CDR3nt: TGTGCCAGCAGCTTGGCAGCGGGAAGGGGGTACGAGCAGTACTTC; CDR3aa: CASSLAAGRGYEQYF
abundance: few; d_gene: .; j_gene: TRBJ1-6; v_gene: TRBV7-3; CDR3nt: TGTGCCAGCAGCTCTACCGGGGACGGGAATTCACCCCTCCACTTT; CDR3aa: CASSSTGDGNSPLHF
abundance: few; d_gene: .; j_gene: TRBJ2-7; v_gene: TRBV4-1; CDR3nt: TGCGCCAGCAGCCAAGATGGTGGGGGGGCCGACGAGCAGTACTTC; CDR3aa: CASSQDGGGADEQYF
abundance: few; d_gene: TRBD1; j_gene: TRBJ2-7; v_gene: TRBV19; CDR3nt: TGTGCCAGTAGTGTGCGGGACAGGGACCACGAGCAGTACTTC; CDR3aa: CASSVRDRDHEQYF
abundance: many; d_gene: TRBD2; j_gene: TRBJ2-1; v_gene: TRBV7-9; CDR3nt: TGTGCCAGCAGCTTACTAGCGGGAGATCCCCTGACCAATGAGCAGTTCTTC; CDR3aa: CASSLLAGDPLTNEQFF
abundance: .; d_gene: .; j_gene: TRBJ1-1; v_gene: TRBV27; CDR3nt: TGTGCCAGCAGTTTAAGGGCAGGGAACACTGAAGCTTTCTTT; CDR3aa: CASSLRAGNTEAFF
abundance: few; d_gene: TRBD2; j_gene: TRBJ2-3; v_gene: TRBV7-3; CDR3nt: TGTGCCAGCAGCTTAACGAGTAGCGGGGCCCCTAGCACAGATACGCAGTATTTT; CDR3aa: CASSLTSSGAPSTDTQYF
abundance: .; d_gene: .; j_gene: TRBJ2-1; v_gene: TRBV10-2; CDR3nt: TGCGCCAGCAGTGACCAGGGTCCCTACAATGAGCAGTTCTTC; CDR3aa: CASSDQGPYNEQFF
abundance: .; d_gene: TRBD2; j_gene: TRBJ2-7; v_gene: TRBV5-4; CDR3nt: TGTGCCAGCAGCTTATCCGGGGGGGCCTACGAGCAGTACTTC; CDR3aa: CASSLSGGAYEQYF
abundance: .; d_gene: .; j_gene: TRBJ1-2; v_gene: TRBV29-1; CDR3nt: TGCAGCGCTTTCACCGACGGTGGCTACACCTTC; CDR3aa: CSAFTDGGYTF